The 10 T cell receptor beta chains below come from one sample, sequenced in a study of blood T cell repertoires in COVID-19. Only in-frame clones appear in the TCRdb table, and some are missing; sequencing was by immunoSEQ multiplex PCR. This sample has about 110,000 clones, with 80% to 90% found just once. Sequenced material: peripheral blood. The receptors here all came from a man in his forties with acute or convalescent COVID-19.

The rearrangement joins TRBV29-1 to TRBJ2-7, with a tentative D call TRBD2 (5 bases). V shed 4 bases and J shed 1 base, with 8 bases lying between them. CDR3 length: 12 residues. Germline V lookup: CDR1 SQVTM, CDR2 ANQGSEA. CDR3 in DNA: TGCAGCGTTGCCGGGGTTTCCTACGAGCAGTACTTC. It encodes CSVAGVSYEQYF.

This chain connects TRBV7-2 to TRBJ2-7, with D possibly being TRBD2 (6 bases). Trimming took off 4 bases at V and 0 bases at J, with 16 bases between the two ends. From germline, CDR1 is SGHTA and CDR2 FQGNSA. The CDR3 is 16 residues long. Here the CDR3 reads CASSWGGGVSSYEQYF. CDR3 DNA sequence: TGTGCCAGCAGCTGGGGTGGCGGGGTTAGCTCCTACGAGCAGTACTTC.

The chain combines TRBV2 with TRBJ2-3, with 10 positions matching TRBD2. V was clipped by 8 bases and J by 5 bases; unmatched bases: 7. Germline CDR1 SNHLY, CDR2 FYNNEI. This CDR3 has 14 residues. Written as DNA, the CDR3 is TGTGCCAGCGCTCTAGCGGGAGTAGTAGATACGCAGTATTTT. Translated, it gives CASALAGVVDTQYF.

J is TRBJ2-1 and V is TRBV5-4; D may be TRBD2 (5 bases). The length of the CDR3 is 16 residues. V lost 0 bases and J 5 bases, leaving 15 bases between the germline ends. CDR1 and CDR2 from the germline V gene are SGHNT and YYREEE (reference sequence). The CDR3 coding sequence is TGTGCCAGCAGCTTGGGTTCGGGGATGCCAAACAATGAGCAGTTCTTC. It codes for CASSLGSGMPNNEQFF.

The gene calls are TRBV6-5 and TRBJ1-2, with TRBD1 identical over 11 bases. The germline CDR1 and CDR2 sequences are MNHEY and SVGAGI. The CDR3 covers 15 residues. Unmatched junction bases numbered 5, after V lost 0 bases and J lost 8 bases. CDR3 DNA sequence: TGTGCCAGCAGTTACTCGAGGGACAGGGGGAACGGCTACACCTTC. Translating gives CASSYSRDRGNGYTF.

V gene TRBV18 combines with J gene TRBJ2-7; TRBD1 agrees at 8 bases. The junction had 4 bases not matched to a gene; V was cut back by 6 bases and J by 6 bases. CDR3 length: 12 residues. In germline, CDR1 is KGHSH, CDR2 LQKENI. This chain's CDR3 is CASSTGQGEQYF. The CDR3 DNA reads as TGTGCCAGCTCCACAGGACAGGGCGAGCAGTACTTC.

The rearrangement uses TRBV3-1 (or the pseudogene TRBV3-2) and TRBJ2-7; D is possibly TRBD1 (5 bases). Germline V gene data show CDR1 as LGHDT and CDR2 as YNNKEL (reference sequence). With 4 bases removed from V and 0 bases from J, the gap between germline ends came to 10 bases. The CDR3 is 14 amino acids. CDR3 protein: CASSRDSSSYEQYF. The CDR3 nucleotides are TGTGCCAGCAGCCGTGACAGTTCCTCCTACGAGCAGTACTTC.

This sequence joins TRBV3-1 (or the pseudogene TRBV3-2) and TRBJ1-2; TRBD1 is a possible D gene (6 bases). Germline-derived CDR1 and CDR2 are LGHDT and YNNKEL (reference sequence). Trimming took off 8 bases at V and 4 bases at J, with 20 bases between the two ends. This CDR3 is built from 15 residues. The CDR3 protein is CASQPTTQGAYGYTF. CDR3 coding DNA: TGTGCCAGCCAGCCAACTACACAGGGTGCCTATGGCTACACCTTC.

CDR3 sequence: CASSYSRDRGLLNQPQHF. The CDR3 bases are TGTGCCAGCAGTTATTCTAGGGACAGGGGGTTGCTTAATCAGCCCCAGCATTTT. V is TRBV6-2 or TRBV6-3 and J is TRBJ1-5, with 11 bases lining up with TRBD1. The CDR3 runs to 18 residues. In germline, CDR1 is MNHEY, CDR2 SVGEGT. The J segment lost 4 bases and the V segment lost 3 bases, leaving 11 bases of the junction unmatched.

The chain employs TRBV18 and TRBJ2-7, with TRBD2 identical over 7 bases. With V trimmed by 6 bases and J by 5 bases, 13 bases remained unmatched. Germline CDR1 KGHSH, CDR2 LQKENI. This CDR3 contains 15 residues. CDR3 amino acids: CASSLRTSERNEQYF. DNA for the CDR3: TGTGCCAGCTCCCTTCGCACTAGCGAACGGAACGAGCAGTACTTC. Together with reference TRBV18 and TRBJ2-7, the CDR3 gives the full variable domain: NAGVMQNPRHLVRRRGQEARLRCSPMKGHSHVYWYRQLPEEGLKFMVYLQKENIIDESGMPKERFSAEFPKEGPSILRIQQVVRGDSAAYFCASSLRTSERNEQYFGPGTRLTVT.